Described below is a single T cell receptor (beta chain) sequence and its context. The antigen is unknown. TCRdb keeps only in-frame clones here, not all; method: immunoSEQ multiplex PCR. The table lists about 180,000 clones, roughly 94% of them singletons, with 1.6% in the top ten. V lost 3 bases to trimming and J lost 8 bases; unmatched junction nucleotides: 6. The CDR3 runs to 14 residues. CDR1 KGHSH and CDR2 LQKENI come from the germline V gene. This specimen belongs to a study of T cell responses to AZD1222 COVID-19 vaccine. Study-level points and caveats: Females outnumbered males among donors, who were mostly white British; clonal diversity was possibly underestimated. Baseline testing showed seropositivity in only a handful of AZD1222 recipients. Scientists sampled the repertoires only once the peak T cell response had passed.

The rearrangement joins TRBV18 to TRBJ1-5; 8 positions match TRBD1. The sequence derives from an adult who received the AZD1222 COVID-19 vaccine. The input for sequencing was peripheral blood, taken 28 days after the second AZD1222 dose. CDR3 DNA: TGTGCCAGCTCACCGACCAGGGGGCGGGAGCCCCAGCATTTT. Residues: CASSPTRGREPQHF.